Sequencing of this TCR beta chain was carried out in a study of T cell changes during pregnancy in multiple sclerosis. Germline values: CDR1 MGHDK, CDR2 SYGVNS. The CDR3 contains 13 residues. V was pared by 1 base and J by 6 bases, with 9 bases between. Profiling relied on immunoSEQ multiplex PCR, and the TCRdb table lists in-frame clones only, not all of them. This table holds about 89,000 clones, 85% to 95% found once. The sequenced sample was peripheral blood, obtained in the third trimester of pregnancy. The clonotype comes from a female donor with multiple sclerosis, enrolled in a pregnancy study. The rearrangement uses TRBV25-1 and TRBJ1-2, with D hard to call. CDR3 DNA: TGTGCCAGCAGTGAATTGAACAGAGATGGCTACACCTTC. It codes for CASSELNRDGYTF.